Below are 20 T cell receptor beta chains sequenced from a single sample in a study of T cell responses to AZD1222 COVID-19 vaccine. TCRdb keeps only in-frame clones here, not all; method: immunoSEQ multiplex PCR. The data show about 100,000 clones, with more than 70% seen just once and roughly 3% held by the top ten. Sequences were derived from peripheral blood, sampled on day 0 of MenACWY control vaccination. These TCRs come from an adult in good health.

The chain uses TRBV19 and TRBJ1-2; D gene uncertain. CDR3 length: 14 residues. The germline CDR1 and CDR2 sequences are LNHDA and SQIVND (reference sequence). Trimming shortened V by 4 bases and J by 10 bases, and 19 bases separated the two germline ends. The CDR3 reads CASSKRLGRNDYTF. The CDR3, as DNA: TGTGCCAGTAGTAAACGATTGGGCAGGAATGACTACACCTTC.

This clone was seen more than once but under ten times. The chain uses TRBV11-3 and TRBJ2-7; D is ambiguous. V was cut by 1 base and J by 5 bases, with 12 bases left in between. The length of the CDR3 is 14 residues. In germline, CDR1 is SGHNT, CDR2 YENEEA. CDR3: CASSLVPGAHEQYF. DNA for the CDR3: TGTGCCAGCAGCTTAGTCCCGGGTGCCCACGAGCAGTACTTC.

The chain is built from TRBV18 and TRBJ1-1; 8 positions agree with TRBD1. The V gene end was trimmed by 2 bases and the J gene end by 8 bases; junction bases not matched to a gene: 7. The CDR3 length is 14 residues. Germline V gene sequence: CDR1 KGHSH, CDR2 LQKENI. CDR3 in amino acids: CASSPATGGGEAFF. The CDR3 nucleotides are TGTGCCAGCTCACCAGCAACAGGGGGGGGAGAAGCTTTCTTT.

This clone was detected once. The rearrangement joins TRBV5-8 to TRBJ1-1; the D gene is possibly TRBD1 (5 bases). The CDR3 is 14 amino acids. From germline, CDR1 is SGHTS and CDR2 YDEGEE. V was clipped by 1 base and J by 3 bases, with 10 bases between them. CDR3 nucleotide sequence: TGTGCCAGCAGCTTGCGCAGGGCGGACACTGAAGCTTTCTTT. Its protein product is CASSLRRADTEAFF.

The sample holds one count of this clone. V and J are TRBV19 and TRBJ1-1; D ambiguous. The germline gives CDR1 LNHDA, CDR2 SQIVND (reference sequence). V was shortened by 3 bases and J by 0 bases, with 14 bases between the two germline ends. The CDR3 totals 16 residues. DNA of the CDR3: TGTGCCAGTAGTATGTGGGAGACTGGGATGAACACTGAAGCTTTCTTT. This gives the protein CASSMWETGMNTEAFF.

The chain carries TRBV19 and TRBJ1-2; 7 nucleotides align to TRBD1. Germline V CDR1 and CDR2: LNHDA, SQIVND (reference sequence). The CDR3 totals 17 residues. Losses at the gene ends were 1 base for V and 1 base for J; bases not matched to a gene: 9. The CDR3 DNA sequence: TGTGCCAGTAGTATAGGGGCAATCGGGACAGTTAACTATGGCTACACCTTC. Its translation: CASSIGAIGTVNYGYTF.

The CDR3: CASSFGGDYGYTF. DNA for the CDR3: TGTGCCAGTAGTTTCGGGGGAGACTATGGCTACACCTTC. This chain connects TRBV19 to TRBJ1-2, with D possibly TRBD1 on 5 matching bases. CDR1 and CDR2 from the germline V gene are LNHDA and SQIVND (reference sequence). V was pared by 5 bases and J by 3 bases, with 10 bases between. This CDR3 has 13 residues.

This clone was seen just once. The chain recombines TRBV11-2 with TRBJ2-3; the match to TRBD1 covers 8 bases. The germline CDR1 and CDR2 sequences are SGHAT and FQNNGV. There are 14 residues in the CDR3. Trimming removed 4 bases from V and 5 bases from J; junction bases left unmatched: 5. The CDR3 DNA sequence: TGTGCCAGCAGCTACGGACAGGGTGGAGATACGCAGTATTTT. Its protein product is CASSYGQGGDTQYF.

This rearrangement joins TRBV5-1 to TRBJ2-7; D is perhaps TRBD1 (6 bases). The CDR3 is made up of 15 amino acids. Trimming took off 3 bases at V and 3 bases at J, with 16 bases between the two ends. Per the germline V gene, CDR1 is SGHRS and CDR2 is YFSETQ. The CDR3 region has the DNA TGCGCCAGCAGCTGGGGACAAAATTTGGACTACGAGCAGTACTTC. The encoded protein is CASSWGQNLDYEQYF.

The chain joins TRBV10-1 to TRBJ2-5; D may be TRBD2 (6 bases). CDR1 is WNHNN and CDR2 is SYGVQD in the germline V gene (reference sequence). Trimming left V 2 bases short and J 6 bases short, with 10 bases between. The CDR3 runs 13 residues. The CDR3 sequence is CASSEDGGKTQYF. DNA for the CDR3: TGCGCCAGCAGTGAGGACGGCGGGAAGACCCAGTACTTC.

The chain carries TRBV19 and TRBJ1-2; maybe TRBD1 (5 bases). The V and J ends lost 5 bases and 7 bases respectively, with 17 bases between them. The CDR3 runs to 14 residues. CDR1 and CDR2 from the germline V gene are LNHDA and SQIVND (reference sequence). CDR3 loop: CASSSSGESGGYTF. CDR3 DNA: TGTGCCAGTAGTTCCTCGGGGGAAAGTGGTGGCTACACCTTC.

The chain combines TRBV4-1 with TRBJ1-2, with D maybe TRBD1 (6 bases). The V end was cut by 6 bases, the J end by 2 bases, with 22 bases between. This CDR3 is 17 amino acids long. The germline gives CDR1 MGHRA, CDR2 YSYEKL. Here the CDR3 DNA reads TGCGCCAGCAGTAGGGACAACAACAGGGCCACAAACTATGGCTACACCTTC. Amino acid sequence: CASSRDNNRATNYGYTF.

The chain is built from TRBV5-6 and TRBJ2-7; D gene ambiguous. From germline, CDR1 is SGHDT and CDR2 YYEEEE. This CDR3 comprises 12 residues. Trimming took off 1 base at V and 3 bases at J, with 5 bases between the two ends. The CDR3, as DNA: TGTGCCAGCAGCTTGAACGGCTACGAGCAGTACTTC. Encoded protein: CASSLNGYEQYF.

CDR3 DNA sequence: TGTGCCAGCAGCTCTCGGCTTGGGGGCTACACCTTC. Its translation: CASSSRLGGYTF. The chain uses TRBV6-2 or TRBV6-3 and TRBJ1-2; D is unclear. The V gene's germline CDR1 is MNHEY and CDR2 SVGEGT. The CDR3 extends over 12 amino acids. Trimming pared 6 bases from V and 8 bases from J, leaving 13 bases between.

V gene TRBV12-5 combines with J gene TRBJ1-1; the D gene is possibly TRBD1 (6 bases). Germline values: CDR1 LGHNT, CDR2 FRNRAP. Trimming removed 2 bases from V and 3 bases from J, with 7 bases in between. The CDR3 contains 13 residues. CDR3 residues: CASGLQGYTEAFF. CDR3 DNA: TGTGCTAGTGGTTTGCAGGGGTACACTGAAGCTTTCTTT.

V usage is TRBV30 and J usage is TRBJ1-1; the D gene is possibly TRBD1 (5 bases). The CDR3 has 15 amino acids. Germline lookup yields CDR1 GTSNPN and CDR2 SVGIG (reference sequence). Trimming shortened V by 0 bases and J by 1 base, and 12 bases separated the two germline ends. The CDR3 DNA reads TGTGCCTGGAGTGTTACCGGGACGGAGAACACTGAAGCTTTCTTT. Its protein is CAWSVTGTENTEAFF.

The genes are TRBV4-1 and TRBJ1-5; 8 bases line up with TRBD1. J was trimmed by 7 bases and V by 6 bases; bases with no gene match: 8. Germline V gene lookup returns CDR1 MGHRA and CDR2 YSYEKL. The CDR3 runs to 14 residues. The CDR3, as DNA: TGCGCCAGCAGGCCGACAGGGGTCAACCAGCCCCAGCATTTT. Translated, it gives CASRPTGVNQPQHF.

This chain uses TRBV19 with TRBJ1-1, with 11 nucleotides matching TRBD1. The CDR3 covers 15 residues. Looked up from germline, CDR1 is LNHDA and CDR2 is SQIVND (reference sequence). V lost 4 bases and J lost 2; bases outside the gene matches: 3. CDR3 region: CASSTWTGGNTEAFF. In DNA, the CDR3 is TGTGCCAGTAGTACCTGGACAGGGGGCAACACTGAAGCTTTCTTT.

The chain uses TRBV27 and TRBJ1-5; D unresolved. V gave up 5 bases and J gave up 0 bases, with 11 bases separating them. The CDR3 runs to 15 residues. Germline V CDR1 and CDR2: MNHEY, SMNVEV (reference sequence). The CDR3 nucleotides are TGTGCCAGCAGTCGGACGGCTAATAGCAATCAGCCCCAGCATTTT. Amino acid sequence: CASSRTANSNQPQHF.

The chain employs TRBV30 and TRBJ2-5; no clear D. Germline-derived CDR1 and CDR2 are GTSNPN and SVGIG (reference sequence). There are 13 residues in the CDR3. V was trimmed by 0 bases and J by 2 bases, leaving 7 bases between them. The chain's CDR3 is CAWSVRLQETQYF. The CDR3 bases are TGTGCCTGGAGTGTTCGACTTCAAGAGACCCAGTACTTC.